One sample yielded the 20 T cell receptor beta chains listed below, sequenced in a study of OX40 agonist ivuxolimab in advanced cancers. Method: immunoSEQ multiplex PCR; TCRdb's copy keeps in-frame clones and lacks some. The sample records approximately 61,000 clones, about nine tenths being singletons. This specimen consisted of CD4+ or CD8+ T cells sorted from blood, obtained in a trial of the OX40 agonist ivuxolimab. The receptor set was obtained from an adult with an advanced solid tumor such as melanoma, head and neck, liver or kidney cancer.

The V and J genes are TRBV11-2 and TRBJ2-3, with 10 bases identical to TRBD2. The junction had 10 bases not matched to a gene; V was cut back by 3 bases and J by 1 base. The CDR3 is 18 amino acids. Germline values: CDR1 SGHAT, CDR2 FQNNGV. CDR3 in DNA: TGTGCCAGCAGCTTTGGGCTAGCGGGAGTGGCGGGCACAGATACGCAGTATTTT. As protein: CASSFGLAGVAGTDTQYF.

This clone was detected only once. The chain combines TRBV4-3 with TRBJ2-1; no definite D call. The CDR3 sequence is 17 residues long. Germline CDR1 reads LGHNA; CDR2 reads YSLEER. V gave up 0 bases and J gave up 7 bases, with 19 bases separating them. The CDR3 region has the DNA TGCGCCAGCAGCCAAGATTGGGGTGGCTACCTCTGGAATGAGCAGTTCTTC. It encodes CASSQDWGGYLWNEQFF.

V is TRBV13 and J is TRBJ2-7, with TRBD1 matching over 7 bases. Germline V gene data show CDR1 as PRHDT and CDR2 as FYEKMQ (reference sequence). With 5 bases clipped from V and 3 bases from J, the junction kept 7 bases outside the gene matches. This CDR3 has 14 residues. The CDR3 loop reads CASSTRQGIYEQYF. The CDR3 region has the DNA TGTGCCAGCAGCACCAGACAGGGAATCTACGAGCAGTACTTC. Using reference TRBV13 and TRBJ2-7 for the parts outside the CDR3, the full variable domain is AAGVIQSPRHLIKEKRETATLKCYPIPRHDTVYWYQQGPGQDPQFLISFYEKMQSDKGSIPDRFSAQQFSDYHSELNMSSLELGDSALYFCASSTRQGIYEQYFGPGTRLTVT.

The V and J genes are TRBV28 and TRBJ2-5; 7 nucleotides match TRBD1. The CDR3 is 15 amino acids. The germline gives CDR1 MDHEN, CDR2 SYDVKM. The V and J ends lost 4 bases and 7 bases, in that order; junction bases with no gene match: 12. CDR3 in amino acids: CASSWRTGGGVTQYF. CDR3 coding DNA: TGTGCCAGCAGTTGGAGGACAGGCGGTGGGGTGACCCAGTACTTC.

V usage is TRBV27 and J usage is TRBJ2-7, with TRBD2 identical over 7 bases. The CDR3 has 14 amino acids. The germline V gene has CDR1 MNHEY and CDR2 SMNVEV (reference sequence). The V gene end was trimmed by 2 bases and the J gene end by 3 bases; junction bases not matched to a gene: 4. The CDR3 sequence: CASSLRGTNYEQYF. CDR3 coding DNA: TGTGCCAGCAGTTTACGCGGGACTAACTACGAGCAGTACTTC.

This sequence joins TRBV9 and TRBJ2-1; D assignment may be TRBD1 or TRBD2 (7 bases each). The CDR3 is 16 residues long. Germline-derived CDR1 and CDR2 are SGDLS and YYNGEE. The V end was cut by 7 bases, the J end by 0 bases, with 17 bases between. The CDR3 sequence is CASSRGGDSSYNEQFF. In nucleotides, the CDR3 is TGTGCCAGCTCCCGAGGGGGGGACAGCTCCTACAATGAGCAGTTCTTC.

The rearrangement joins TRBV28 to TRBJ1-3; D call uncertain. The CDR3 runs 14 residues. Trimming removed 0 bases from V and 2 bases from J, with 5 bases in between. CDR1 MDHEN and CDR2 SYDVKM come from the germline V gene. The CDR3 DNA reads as TGTGCCAGCAGTTTATGGACAACTGGAAACACCATATATTTT. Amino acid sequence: CASSLWTTGNTIYF.

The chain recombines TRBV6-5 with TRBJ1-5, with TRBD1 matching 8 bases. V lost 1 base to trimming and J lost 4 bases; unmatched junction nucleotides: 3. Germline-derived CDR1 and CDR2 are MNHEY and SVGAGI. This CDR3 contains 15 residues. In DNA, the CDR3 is TGTGCCAGCAGTTACTGGGACAGGCTTAATCAGCCCCAGCATTTT. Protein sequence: CASSYWDRLNQPQHF.

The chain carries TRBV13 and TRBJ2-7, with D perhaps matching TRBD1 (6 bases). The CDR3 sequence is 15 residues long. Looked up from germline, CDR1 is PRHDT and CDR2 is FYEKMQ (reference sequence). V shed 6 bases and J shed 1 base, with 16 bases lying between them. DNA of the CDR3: TGTGCCAGCAGTCCAGGGGACGGACCTTCCTACGAGCAGTACTTC. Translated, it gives CASSPGDGPSYEQYF. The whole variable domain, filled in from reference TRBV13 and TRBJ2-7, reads AAGVIQSPRHLIKEKRETATLKCYPIPRHDTVYWYQQGPGQDPQFLISFYEKMQSDKGSIPDRFSAQQFSDYHSELNMSSLELGDSALYFCASSPGDGPSYEQYFGPGTRLTVT.

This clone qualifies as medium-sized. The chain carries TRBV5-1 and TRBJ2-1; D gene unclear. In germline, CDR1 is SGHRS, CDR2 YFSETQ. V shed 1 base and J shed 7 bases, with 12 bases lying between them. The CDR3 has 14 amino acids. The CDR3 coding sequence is TGCGCCAGCAGCTTGCTGGAGATCGGGAATGAGCAGTTCTTC. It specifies CASSLLEIGNEQFF.

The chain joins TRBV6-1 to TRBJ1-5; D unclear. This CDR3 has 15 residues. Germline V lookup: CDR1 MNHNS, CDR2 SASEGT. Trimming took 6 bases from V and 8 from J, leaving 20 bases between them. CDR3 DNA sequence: TGTGCCAGCAGAGCCCCGCCCGCGGCCGGAGAGCCCCAGCATTTT. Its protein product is CASRAPPAAGEPQHF.

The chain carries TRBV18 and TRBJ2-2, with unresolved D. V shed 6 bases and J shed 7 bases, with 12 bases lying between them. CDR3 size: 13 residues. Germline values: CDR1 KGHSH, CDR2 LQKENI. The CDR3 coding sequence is TGTGCCAGCTCCCTCTCGGGCGGCGGGGAGCTGTTTTTT. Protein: CASSLSGGGELFF. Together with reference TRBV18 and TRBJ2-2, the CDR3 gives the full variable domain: NAGVMQNPRHLVRRRGQEARLRCSPMKGHSHVYWYRQLPEEGLKFMVYLQKENIIDESGMPKERFSAEFPKEGPSILRIQQVVRGDSAAYFCASSLSGGGELFFGEGSRLTVL.

The CDR3 nucleotides are TGTGCCAGCAGCTCCCCCCGGCTGGACAGGCTGCAGTTCTTC. This codes for CASSSPRLDRLQFF. This chain connects TRBV7-9 to TRBJ2-1, with TRBD1 matching 7 bases. The germline gives CDR1 SEHNR, CDR2 FQNEAQ (reference sequence). J lost 12 bases, V lost 4 bases, and 12 bases had no gene match. There are 14 residues in the CDR3.

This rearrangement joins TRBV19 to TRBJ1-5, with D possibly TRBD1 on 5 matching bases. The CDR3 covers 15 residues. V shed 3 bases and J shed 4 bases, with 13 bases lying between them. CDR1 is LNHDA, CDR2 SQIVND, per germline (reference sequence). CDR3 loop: CASSIGGPGNQPQHF. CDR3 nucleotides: TGTGCCAGTAGTATCGGGGGACCTGGGAATCAGCCCCAGCATTTT.

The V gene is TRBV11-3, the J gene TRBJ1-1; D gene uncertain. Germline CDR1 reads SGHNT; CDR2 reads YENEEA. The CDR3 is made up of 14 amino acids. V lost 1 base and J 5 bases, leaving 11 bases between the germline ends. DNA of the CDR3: TGTGCCAGCAGCTTAGTATCGTCGGGGACTGAAGCTTTCTTT. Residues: CASSLVSSGTEAFF.

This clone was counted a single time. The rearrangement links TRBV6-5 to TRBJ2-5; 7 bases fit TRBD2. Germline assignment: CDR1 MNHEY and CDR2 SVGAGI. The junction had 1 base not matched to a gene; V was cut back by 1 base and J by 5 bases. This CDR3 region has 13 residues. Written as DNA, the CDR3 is TGTGCCAGCAGTTACTACGGGGGGGAGACCCAGTACTTC. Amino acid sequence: CASSYYGGETQYF.

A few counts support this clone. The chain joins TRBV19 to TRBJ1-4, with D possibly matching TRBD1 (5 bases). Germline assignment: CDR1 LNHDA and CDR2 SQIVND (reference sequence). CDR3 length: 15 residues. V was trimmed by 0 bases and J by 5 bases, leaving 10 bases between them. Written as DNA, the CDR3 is TGTGCCAGTAGTATAGACACAGGCGGGAATGAAAAACTGTTTTTT. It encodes CASSIDTGGNEKLFF. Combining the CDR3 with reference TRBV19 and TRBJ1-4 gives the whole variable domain DGGITQSPKYLFRKEGQNVTLSCEQNLNHDAMYWYRQDPGQGLRLIYYSQIVNDFQKGDIAEGYSVSREKKESFPLTVTSAQKNPTAFYLCASSIDTGGNEKLFFGSGTQLSVL.

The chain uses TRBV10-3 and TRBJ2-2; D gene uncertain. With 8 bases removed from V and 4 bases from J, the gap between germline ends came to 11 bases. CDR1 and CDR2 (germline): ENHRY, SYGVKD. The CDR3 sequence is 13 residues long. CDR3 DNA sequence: TGTGCCATCCGCGGCAAGGGCACCGGGGAGCTGTTTTTT. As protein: CAIRGKGTGELFF.

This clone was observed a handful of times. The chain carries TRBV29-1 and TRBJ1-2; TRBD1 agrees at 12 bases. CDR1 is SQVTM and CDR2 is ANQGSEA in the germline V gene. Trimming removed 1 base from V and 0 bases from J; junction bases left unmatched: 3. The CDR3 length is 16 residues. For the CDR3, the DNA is TGCAGCGTTGAAGGGGACAGGGGGCCTACTAACTATGGCTACACCTTC. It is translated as CSVEGDRGPTNYGYTF.

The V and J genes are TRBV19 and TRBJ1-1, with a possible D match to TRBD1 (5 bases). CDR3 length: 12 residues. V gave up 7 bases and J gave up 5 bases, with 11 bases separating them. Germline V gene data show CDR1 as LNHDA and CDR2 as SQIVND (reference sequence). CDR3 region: CASTGERTEAFF. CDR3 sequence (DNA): TGTGCCAGTACGGGGGAGAGGACTGAAGCTTTCTTT.